The source of this TCR beta chain is a study of early T cells in non-severe SARS-CoV-2 infection. TCRdb used MiXCR to reprocess the 5' RACE reads, holding one entry per CDR3 protein. The sample includes around 80,000 distinct CDR3 sequences, approximately 13% of them seen just once. The CDR3 covers 17 residues. Trimming took 7 bases from V and 2 from J, leaving 18 bases between them. Germline-derived CDR1 and CDR2 are MNHEY and SMNVEV (reference sequence). This sequence was found in an adult who was a healthcare worker with PCR-confirmed SARS-CoV-2 infection or an uninfected control (not recorded which). The V call is TRBV27, the J call TRBJ1-6, with D possibly matching TRBD1 (5 bases). The sample was whole blood. CDR3: CASTSTVRATYNSPLHF. The DNA of the CDR3 is TGTGCCAGCACCTCGACAGTCAGGGCCACCTATAATTCACCCCTCCACTTT.